Below, 30 T cell receptor beta chains from the same sample are listed, as sequenced in a study of patients and donors after allogeneic stem cell transplantation. TCRdb redid the calling of the RT-PCR reads with MiXCR, one entry per CDR3 protein. The repertoire holds about 960,000 distinct CDR3 sequences, with approximately 18% as singletons. The source material was blood, either unsorted or a sorted T cell fraction (not recorded which). These receptors all stem from a human donor who was either an allogeneic HSCT recipient or a stem cell or donor lymphocyte infusion donor (not recorded which). It is not recorded whose cells these are; they may come from a transplant donor.

CDR3 DNA: TGCGCCAGCAGCACCCTAGCCGCGGGAGTATCAGATACGCAGTATTTT. Its translation: CASSTLAAGVSDTQYF. The chain joins TRBV5-1 to TRBJ2-3; TRBD2 matches at 7 bases. The germline V gene has CDR1 SGHRS and CDR2 YFSETQ. Germline trimming cut 4 bases from V and 4 bases from J; bases unmatched to any gene: 12. CDR3 length: 16 residues.

This clonotype was seen a few times. V gene TRBV24-1 combines with J gene TRBJ2-5, with a possible D match to TRBD2 (5 bases). The CDR3 covers 15 residues. Germline CDR1 reads KGHDR; CDR2 reads SFDVKD. With 3 bases removed from V and 7 bases from J, the gap between germline ends came to 17 bases. This CDR3 reads CATSDPGSLQRTQYF. CDR3 DNA: TGTGCCACCAGTGATCCGGGATCCCTTCAACGGACCCAGTACTTC.

The table lists this clonotype with a few counts. This chain joins TRBV15 and TRBJ1-2; D is uncertain. CDR3 length: 15 amino acids. Trimming pared 0 bases from V and 8 bases from J, leaving 16 bases between. The germline gives CDR1 LNHNV, CDR2 YYDKDF (reference sequence). Here the CDR3 DNA reads TGTGCCACCAGCAGAGATCTCCAGGCTTTAGTCGGCTACACCTTC. Translated, it gives CATSRDLQALVGYTF.

The genes are TRBV9 and TRBJ2-1; perhaps D is TRBD1 or TRBD2 (5 bases each). CDR1 and CDR2 from the germline V gene are SGDLS and YYNGEE. The ends were cut back, 3 bases at V and 1 base at J, with 14 bases in the middle. The CDR3 is 16 residues long. The CDR3 nucleotides read TGTGCCAGCAGCGCCTTGTGGGGGTCGTCCTACAATGAGCAGTTCTTC. As protein: CASSALWGSSYNEQFF.

This clonotype was seen a few times. The rearrangement uses TRBV11-2 and TRBJ1-3; possible D gene TRBD1, 5 bases. Germline V gene data show CDR1 as SGHAT and CDR2 as FQNNGV. The CDR3 length is 18 residues. The ends were cut back, 0 bases at V and 0 bases at J, with 15 bases in the middle. CDR3 coding DNA: TGTGCCAGCAGCTTAGATCACTGGGACGGAGGCTCTGGAAACACCATATATTTT. Its translation is CASSLDHWDGGSGNTIYF.

The gene calls are TRBV20-1 and TRBJ2-5; the match to TRBD2 covers 8 bases. Germline CDR1 is DFQATT and CDR2 is SNEGSKA (reference sequence). The CDR3 consists of 14 residues. J was trimmed by 5 bases and V by 3 bases; bases with no gene match: 8. CDR3 in DNA: TGCAGTGCTAGCGGGAGGGCCTTGGGGGAGACCCAGTACTTC. It codes for CSASGRALGETQYF.

V is TRBV11-1 and J is TRBJ2-1; 14 nucleotides match TRBD2. Germline CDR1 is SGHAT and CDR2 is FQDESV (reference sequence). V lost 3 bases, J lost 5 bases, and 3 bases stayed unmatched. This CDR3 region has 16 residues. CDR3 in DNA: TGTGCCAGCAGCTTCCGACTAGCGGGAGGGGACAATGAGCAGTTCTTC. As protein: CASSFRLAGGDNEQFF.

This chain links TRBV12-3 or TRBV12-4 with TRBJ1-1; 9 bases map to TRBD1. The CDR3 sequence is 18 residues long. J lost 1 base, V lost 3 bases, and 12 bases had no gene match. The CDR3 coding sequence is TGTGCCAGCAGTTTTTCTCGGGACAGGGTTTTTGGGAACACTGAAGCTTTCTTT. This encodes CASSFSRDRVFGNTEAFF.

This clonotype was counted a few times. The rearrangement uses TRBV7-2 and TRBJ1-3; D is ambiguous. The CDR3 sequence is 16 residues long. Germline assignment: CDR1 SGHTA and CDR2 FQGNSA. The V end lost 8 bases, the J end lost 0 bases, and 17 bases lay between the germline ends. This chain's CDR3 is CASGKKQLPSGNTIYF. In DNA, the CDR3 is TGTGCCAGCGGAAAGAAGCAGCTGCCCTCTGGAAACACCATATATTTT.

This chain connects TRBV27 to TRBJ2-7, with D unclear. Germline V CDR1 and CDR2: MNHEY, SMNVEV (reference sequence). The CDR3 runs 18 residues. Trimming took 0 bases from V and 0 from J, leaving 18 bases between them. CDR3 region: CASSLSSPGGGLSYEQYF. The DNA for the CDR3 is TGTGCCAGCAGTTTATCATCACCGGGCGGTGGCCTCTCCTACGAGCAGTACTTC.

V is TRBV2 and J is TRBJ2-7; D is possibly TRBD2 (6 bases). V lost 7 bases and J 6 bases, leaving 16 bases between the germline ends. The CDR3 is 13 residues long. Germline loops: CDR1 SNHLY, CDR2 FYNNEI. In nucleotides, the CDR3 is TGTGCCAGCACCATTACTAGCATCGGCGAGCAGTACTTC. Amino acid sequence: CASTITSIGEQYF.

This clonotype occurred a few times. V is TRBV12-3 or TRBV12-4 and J is TRBJ2-2; 8 nucleotides align to TRBD2. The CDR3 runs to 18 residues. V shed 4 bases and J 0 bases; nucleotides not matched to a gene: 10. The CDR3 region is CASSSGREGHPNTGELFF. As DNA, the CDR3 is TGTGCCAGCAGTTCAGGACGGGAGGGCCACCCGAACACCGGGGAGCTGTTTTTT.

This chain links TRBV27 with TRBJ2-2; possibly TRBD2 for D (6 bases). The germline V gene has CDR1 MNHEY and CDR2 SMNVEV (reference sequence). V shed 5 bases and J shed 4 bases, with 17 bases lying between them. This CDR3 region has 16 residues. This CDR3 is CASSTLGREPTGELFF. DNA of the CDR3: TGTGCCAGCAGTACACTAGGTCGGGAGCCCACCGGGGAGCTGTTTTTT.

Many counts were recorded for this clonotype. The chain joins TRBV12-3 or TRBV12-4 to TRBJ2-7; D unresolved. This CDR3 region has 15 residues. The germline V and J ends were trimmed by 1 base and 2 bases, with 12 bases remaining between them. CDR3 loop: CASSLGQSGTYEQYF. The CDR3 DNA follows: TGTGCCAGCAGTTTAGGCCAGTCAGGTACCTACGAGCAGTACTTC.

This clonotype was observed a single time. The chain combines TRBV29-1 with TRBJ2-7; 7 positions match TRBD1. CDR3 length: 13 amino acids. Germline values: CDR1 SQVTM, CDR2 ANQGSEA. Trimming cost V 7 bases and J 5 bases; bases outside gene matches: 11. The chain's CDR3 is CSGLTGYGDEQYF. For the CDR3, the DNA is TGCAGCGGCCTGACAGGGTATGGGGACGAGCAGTACTTC.

This clonotype was observed a handful of times. The V gene is TRBV20-1, the J gene TRBJ2-1; TRBD2 might be the D (6 bases). V was cut by 1 base and J by 9 bases, with 16 bases left in between. The CDR3 covers 14 residues. Germline lookup yields CDR1 DFQATT and CDR2 SNEGSKA (reference sequence). The CDR3 DNA sequence: TGCAGTGCTAGAGCGGGGGTCCCGGGCGTTGAGCAGTTCTTC. Amino acid sequence: CSARAGVPGVEQFF.

Here the CDR3 DNA reads TGTGCCAGCAGCGTAGGGGGGCGGAATTCACCCCTCCACTTT. It yields the protein CASSVGGRNSPLHF. The J gene is TRBJ1-6, the V gene TRBV9; TRBD1 might be the D (6 bases). Trimming shortened V by 0 bases and J by 7 bases, and 8 bases separated the two germline ends. From germline, CDR1 is SGDLS and CDR2 YYNGEE. The CDR3 has 14 amino acids. Looking up the rest from reference TRBV9 and TRBJ1-6 gives the full variable domain: DSGVTQTPKHLITATGQRVTLRCSPRSGDLSVYWYQQSLDQGLQFLIQYYNGEERAKGNILERFSAQQFPDLHSELNLSSLELGDSALYFCASSVGGRNSPLHFGNGTRLTVT.

This clonotype was seen a handful of times. This chain connects TRBV3-1 to TRBJ2-3; TRBD2 aligns across 10 bases. With 1 base clipped from V and 6 bases from J, the junction kept 10 bases outside the gene matches. This CDR3 is built from 17 residues. Germline V lookup: CDR1 LGHDT, CDR2 YNNKEL (reference sequence). CDR3 sequence: CASSQGVTSGAWDTQYF. In nucleotides, the CDR3 is TGTGCCAGCAGCCAAGGCGTAACTAGCGGGGCCTGGGATACGCAGTATTTT.

This clonotype was counted ten times or more. The rearrangement links TRBV11-2 to TRBJ2-3; 10 bases fit TRBD2. V shed 1 base, J shed 3 bases, and the junction held 4 bases outside the gene matches. The CDR3 spans 16 residues. From germline, CDR1 is SGHAT and CDR2 FQNNGV. The CDR3 region is CASSLGKAGGTDTQYF. CDR3 in DNA: TGTGCCAGCAGCTTAGGAAAAGCGGGAGGGACAGATACGCAGTATTTT.

This clonotype has ten or more counts. The J gene is TRBJ2-1, the V gene TRBV3-1, with D unresolved. Germline-derived CDR1 and CDR2 are LGHDT and YNNKEL (reference sequence). V was trimmed by 1 base and J by 6 bases, leaving 1 base between them. The CDR3 covers 11 residues. CDR3 bases: TGTGCCAGCAGCCAAGGCAATGAGCAGTTCTTC. Translation: CASSQGNEQFF.

This clonotype showed up many times. This chain links TRBV4-3 with TRBJ2-1, with 11 bases fitting TRBD2. This CDR3 contains 16 residues. Trimming cost V 3 bases and J 6 bases; bases outside gene matches: 7. The germline gives CDR1 LGHNA, CDR2 YSLEER. DNA for the CDR3: TGCGCCAGCAGCCATACGAGGACTAGCGGGCGCAATGAGCAGTTCTTC. Its protein product is CASSHTRTSGRNEQFF.

The chain carries TRBV12-3 or TRBV12-4 and TRBJ1-1; 7 bases align to TRBD1. The V segment lost 6 bases and the J segment 6 bases; nucleotides outside the gene matches: 10. This CDR3 is built from 14 residues. The CDR3 sequence is CASSYGTATPEAFF. The CDR3 DNA follows: TGTGCCAGCAGCTACGGGACAGCCACCCCTGAAGCTTTCTTT.

The table lists this clonotype with many counts. The gene calls are TRBV20-1 and TRBJ1-2, with D tentatively TRBD1 (6 bases). CDR1 is DFQATT, CDR2 SNEGSKA, per germline (reference sequence). The CDR3 is 10 residues long. The CDR3 DNA sequence: TGCTATGAACGGGGGCAAGGCTACACCTTC. Amino acids: CYERGQGYTF.

The J gene is TRBJ1-3, the V gene TRBV5-1; D might be TRBD1 (6 bases). Germline CDR1 reads SGHRS; CDR2 reads YFSETQ. V was clipped by 4 bases and J by 0 bases, with 11 bases between them. This CDR3 contains 15 residues. In nucleotides, the CDR3 is TGCGCCAGCAGCATCGGACAGAGCTCTGGAAACACCATATATTTT. Amino acid sequence: CASSIGQSSGNTIYF.

The sample holds a few counts of this clonotype. The chain has TRBV30 and TRBJ1-5; D unclear. CDR3 length equals 13 residues. The V gene lost 2 bases and the J gene lost 2 bases, with 7 bases spanning the gap. Germline lookup yields CDR1 GTSNPN and CDR2 SVGIG (reference sequence). CDR3 nucleotides: TGTGCCTGGAGTTCGACGGGCAATCAGCCCCAGCATTTT. Its translation: CAWSSTGNQPQHF.

In DNA, the CDR3 is TGTGCCAGCAGCCACGGGACAAGCTCCTACAATGAGCAGTTCTTC. Translation gives CASSHGTSSYNEQFF. This chain joins TRBV3-1 and TRBJ2-1, with D tentatively TRBD1 (6 bases). The CDR3 contains 15 residues. Germline CDR1 is LGHDT and CDR2 is YNNKEL (reference sequence). Trimming removed 3 bases at V and 0 bases at J, with 9 bases between.

The gene calls are TRBV7-6 and TRBJ2-2; D may correspond to TRBD1 or TRBD2 (5 bases each). Deletions cut 3 bases from V and 3 bases from J, with 14 bases between. The CDR3 length is 16 residues. The germline gives CDR1 SGHVS, CDR2 FNYEAQ. In DNA form, the CDR3 reads TGTGCCAGCAGCTTCGGCCCGGGGCGTGACACCGGGGAGCTGTTTTTT. Protein product: CASSFGPGRDTGELFF.

The chain uses TRBV11-1 and TRBJ2-2; TRBD2 agrees at 7 bases. This CDR3 has 16 amino acids. CDR1 is SGHAT, CDR2 FQDESV, per germline (reference sequence). Trimming cost V 3 bases and J 5 bases; bases outside gene matches: 9. CDR3 nucleotide sequence: TGTGCCAGCAGCTTGGGCCGGCGGGAGCGAACCGGGGAGCTGTTTTTT. This gives the protein CASSLGRRERTGELFF.

This chain joins TRBV3-1 and TRBJ2-3, with 8 bases that match TRBD2. The CDR3 runs to 16 residues. Germline assignment: CDR1 LGHDT and CDR2 YNNKEL (reference sequence). J lost 0 bases, V lost 3 bases, and 5 bases had no gene match. The CDR3 is CASSHGPGGSTDTQYF. In DNA, the CDR3 is TGTGCCAGCAGCCATGGCCCGGGGGGGAGCACAGATACGCAGTATTTT.

V and J are TRBV21-1 and TRBJ2-1; the D call of TRBD1 is as the table states it, not checked on the DNA. TRBV21-1 is tagged as a pseudogene. The CDR3 is made up of 18 amino acids. The CDR3 loop is CASSKGTGQAIRDNEQFF. CDR3 sequence (DNA): TGTGCCAGCAGCAAAGGAACCGGACAGGCGATACGTGACAATGAGCAGTTCTTC.